This entry is about one T cell receptor beta chain. The data are from a study of blood T cell repertoires in COVID-19. Study at large: The origin of the acute and convalescent COVID-19 samples was the United States, Italy and Spain. Sources were T cells, B-cell-depleted T cells, or PBMCs; the material itself was cDNA or gDNA.

Original analysis: Estimation of nucleated cell counts was performed using reference gene primer amplification. Only in-frame clones appear in the TCRdb table, and some are missing; sequencing was by immunoSEQ multiplex PCR. That table supplies the V and J calls and clone size; D and trimming were determined from the DNA. The profile shows about 120,000 clones, around 78% of them singletons. CDR3 length: 14 amino acids. The germline V gene has CDR1 SGHRS and CDR2 YFSETQ. V was trimmed by 0 bases and J by 6 bases, leaving 9 bases between them. The sample comprised peripheral blood. The sequence was obtained from a man between 25 and 39 years old with acute or convalescent COVID-19. V usage is TRBV5-1 and J usage is TRBJ1-4, with a weak D call TRBD1 (5 bases). The CDR3 sequence is CASSLEQGDEKLFF. In DNA, the CDR3 is TGCGCCAGCAGCTTGGAGCAGGGTGATGAAAAACTGTTTTTT.